This T cell receptor beta chain was recorded in a study of PD-1 blockade in classical Hodgkin lymphoma. TCRdb's table, derived via immunoSEQ multiplex PCR, lists solely in-frame clones and lacks some. The sample lists over 50,000 clones, around nine tenths occurring once. This clone was detected once. This CDR3 has 17 amino acids. Germline lookup yields CDR1 MGHRA and CDR2 YSYEKL. Trimming cost V 2 bases and J 7 bases, with 20 bases left between them. Time point denoted: cycle 4 day 1 (C4D1), after 6 weeks of nivolumab. Every patient relapsed after autologous stem cell transplantation, and brentuximab vedotin exposure varied.

The chain recombines TRBV4-1 with TRBJ1-4; perhaps TRBD1 as D (6 bases). Specimen: peripheral blood mononuclear cells (PBMCs), collected before the fourth cycle of nivolumab. The sequence was collected from a human donor with classical Hodgkin lymphoma. The CDR3 is CASSQRTPGDGGEKLFF. The CDR3 DNA is TGCGCCAGCAGCCAACGAACCCCAGGGGATGGAGGTGAAAAACTGTTTTTT.